This TCR beta chain originates from a study of graft-versus-host responses after intestinal transplantation. Study-level information: Grafts were multivisceral, liver-intestinal, or isolated intestinal. After anti-thymocyte globulin induction, recipients took tacrolimus and steroids for three to four years.

Method: immunoSEQ multiplex PCR; TCRdb's copy keeps in-frame clones and lacks some. The repertoire holds 13,000 to 15,000 clones, with almost 30% as singletons. Germline CDR1 MDHEN, CDR2 SYDVKM. V shed 3 bases and J shed 4 bases, with 6 bases lying between them. The CDR3 sequence is 12 residues long. The clonotype originates from a human patient who received an intestinal transplant. The rearrangement joins TRBV28 to TRBJ1-2, with D uncertain. The sequencing here drew on alloreactive CD4+ T cells from a mixed lymphocyte reaction culture, taken before intestinal transplant. Documented subset: CFSE-low proliferating T cells sorted from approximately six-day pre-transplant mixed lymphocyte reaction (GvH or HvG direction). CDR3 nucleotide sequence: TGTGCCAGCAGTTTCGGCGGCTATGGCTACACCTTC. This sequence encodes CASSFGGYGYTF.